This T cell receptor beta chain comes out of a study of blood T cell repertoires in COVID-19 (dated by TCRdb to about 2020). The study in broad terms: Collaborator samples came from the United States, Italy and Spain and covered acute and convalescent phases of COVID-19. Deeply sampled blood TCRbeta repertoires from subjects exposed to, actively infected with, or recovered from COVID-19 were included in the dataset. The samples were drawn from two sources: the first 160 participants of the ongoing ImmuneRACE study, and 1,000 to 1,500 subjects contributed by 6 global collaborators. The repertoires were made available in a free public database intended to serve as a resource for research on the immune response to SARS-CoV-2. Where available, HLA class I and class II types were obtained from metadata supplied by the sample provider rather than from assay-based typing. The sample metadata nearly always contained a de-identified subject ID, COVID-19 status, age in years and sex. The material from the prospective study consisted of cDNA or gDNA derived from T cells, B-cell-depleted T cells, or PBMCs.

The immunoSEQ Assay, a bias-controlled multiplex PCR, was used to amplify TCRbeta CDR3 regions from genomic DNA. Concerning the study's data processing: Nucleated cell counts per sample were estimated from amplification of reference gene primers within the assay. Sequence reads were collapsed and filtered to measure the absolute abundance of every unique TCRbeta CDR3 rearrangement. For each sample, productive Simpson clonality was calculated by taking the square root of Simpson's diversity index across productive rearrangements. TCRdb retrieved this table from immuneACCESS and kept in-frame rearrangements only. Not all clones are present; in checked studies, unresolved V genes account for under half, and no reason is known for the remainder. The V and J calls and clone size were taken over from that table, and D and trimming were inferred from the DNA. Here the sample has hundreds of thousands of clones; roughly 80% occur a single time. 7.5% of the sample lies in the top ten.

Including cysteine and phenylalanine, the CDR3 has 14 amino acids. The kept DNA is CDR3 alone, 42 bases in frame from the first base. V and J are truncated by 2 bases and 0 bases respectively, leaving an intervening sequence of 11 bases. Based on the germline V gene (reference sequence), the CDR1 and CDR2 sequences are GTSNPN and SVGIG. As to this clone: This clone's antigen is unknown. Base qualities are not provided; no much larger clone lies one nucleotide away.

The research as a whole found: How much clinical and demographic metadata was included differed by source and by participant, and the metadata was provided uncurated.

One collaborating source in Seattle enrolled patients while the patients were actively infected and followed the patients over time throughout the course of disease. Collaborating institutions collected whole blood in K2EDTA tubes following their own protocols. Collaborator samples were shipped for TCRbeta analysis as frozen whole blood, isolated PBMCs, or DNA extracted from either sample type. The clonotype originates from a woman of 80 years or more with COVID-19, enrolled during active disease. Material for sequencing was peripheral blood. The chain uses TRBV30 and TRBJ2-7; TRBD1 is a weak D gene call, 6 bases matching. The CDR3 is CAWSKGHDSYEQYF. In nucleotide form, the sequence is TGTGCCTGGAGTAAGGGACACGACTCCTACGAGCAGTACTTC.